This is a list of T cell receptor beta chains from one sample in a study of cytomegalovirus exposure and HLA in healthy donors. The repertoire was sequenced with immunoSEQ multiplex PCR; TCRdb's copy has only in-frame clones and lacks some. The sample carries hundreds of thousands of clones, more than 80% recorded once. Sequenced material: PBMCs. The origin of the receptors is a woman aged 18-30 years in good health and CMV-seronegative. CDR3s include the opening cysteine and the closing phenylalanine or tryptophan. The D gene is left open where the match is weak. Clone size is given for some rows only: seen once, a few or many times, or a class if the clone is expanded.

clone_size j_call d_call v_call cdr3_nt cdr3_aa
NA TRBJ1-2 TRBD1 TRBV28 TGTGCCAGCAGTCGGGACAGGGGTTGGGATGGCTACACCTTC CASSRDRGWDGYTF
NA TRBJ2-3 TRBD2 TRBV4-1 TGCGCCAGCAGCCACCCTGCCGCTAGCGGGGTATTCACAGATACGCAGTATTTT CASSHPAASGVFTDTQYF
NA TRBJ2-1 TRBD1 TRBV7-3 TGTGCCAGCAGCTTACAAGGGGGCCGGGAGCAGTTCTTC CASSLQGGREQFF
NA TRBJ1-2 TRBD1 TRBV13 TGTGCCAGCAGCTCCTCCTTCGACAGGGTGGGTGGCTACACCTTC CASSSSFDRVGGYTF
NA TRBJ1-4 NA TRBV18 TGTGCCAGCTCAAACCAGGGGTCCAATGAAAAACTGTTTTTT CASSNQGSNEKLFF
few TRBJ1-2 TRBD1 TRBV28 TGTGCCAGCACCCACCCAGGGGGTAATGATGGCTACACCTTC CASTHPGGNDGYTF
NA TRBJ2-1 TRBD2 TRBV5-4 TGTGCCCTAACAGTAGCGGGGTCAAATGAGCAGTTCTTC CALTVAGSNEQFF
NA TRBJ1-1 TRBD1 TRBV5-1 TGCGCCAGCGGCCGCACCGGGACAGGGCTTGCGAACACTGAAGCTTTCTTT CASGRTGTGLANTEAFF
NA TRBJ2-1 TRBD2 TRBV27 TGTGCCAGCAGTTTAGAAGCGGGAGTTGCCTCCTACAATGAGCAGTTCTTC CASSLEAGVASYNEQFF
NA TRBJ1-1 NA TRBV5-3 TGTGCCAGAAGCTTGGCCGGGGGGCGACTGCAAGACTGGGCTTTCTTT CARSLAGGRLQDWAFF
NA TRBJ2-3 TRBD2 TRBV28 TGTGCCAGCAGTTTTTTAGCGGGAGGCTTCACAGATACGCAGTATTTT CASSFLAGGFTDTQYF
NA TRBJ2-7 NA TRBV28 TGTGCCAGCAGTTTTAACAGGGCCTACGAGCAGTACTTC CASSFNRAYEQYF
few TRBJ2-7 TRBD2 TRBV9 TGTGCCAGCAGCCCGGGACTAGCGAGCTCCTACGAGCAGTACTTC CASSPGLASSYEQYF
many TRBJ1-2 NA TRBV2 TGTGCCAGCAGTGCCGGGCAGGGGTTGATAGGCTACACCTTC CASSAGQGLIGYTF
few TRBJ1-1 NA TRBV30 TGTGCCTGGGATGGGCAGCCTAACACTGAAGCTTTCTTT CAWDGQPNTEAFF
NA TRBJ1-2 TRBD1 TRBV29-1 TGCAGCGCCGCCGGACAGGGGGCAAGTGGCTACACCTTC CSAAGQGASGYTF
NA TRBJ1-3 NA TRBV29-1 TGCAGCGTCCTGAAGAGTCCAGGGACTCGTGATGGAAACACCATATATTTT CSVLKSPGTRDGNTIYF
NA TRBJ1-3 TRBD1 TRBV19 TGTGCCAGCACGGCGGCAGGGGGGTCTGGAAACACCATATATTTT CASTAAGGSGNTIYF
once TRBJ2-5 TRBD1 TRBV6-1 TGTGCCAGCAGTGAAGGACAGGGCTGGGAGACCCAGTACTTC CASSEGQGWETQYF
NA TRBJ2-7 TRBD1 TRBV7-8 TGTGCCAGCAGCTTAGGGGACAGCTACGAGCAGTACTTC CASSLGDSYEQYF
few TRBJ2-7 NA TRBV2 TGTGCCAGCAGTGCTGGGCAGGCCCACTACGAGCAGTACTTC CASSAGQAHYEQYF
NA TRBJ2-7 NA TRBV11-2 TGTGCCAGCAGCCCAGGACAGCACTACGAGCAGTACTTC CASSPGQHYEQYF
NA TRBJ1-1 TRBD1 TRBV7-9 TGTGCCAGCAGCTGGGGGACAGGGGGGCGAACTGAAGCTTTCTTT CASSWGTGGRTEAFF
NA TRBJ2-5 TRBD2 TRBV30 TGTGCCTGGAGCGCGGGGGGGTCCCAAGAGACCCAGTACTTC CAWSAGGSQETQYF
few TRBJ2-7 TRBD1 TRBV5-1 TGCGCCAGCAGCCGGGGACAGGGGGTGGGCGAGCAGTACTTC CASSRGQGVGEQYF
NA TRBJ2-7 TRBD1 TRBV6-6 TGTGCCAGCAGTCGGGACAGTACCTACGAGCAGTACTTC CASSRDSTYEQYF
NA TRBJ2-3 NA TRBV7-3 TGTGCCAGCAGCTCGGGTACAGGGTTAGGCACAGATACGCAGTATTTT CASSSGTGLGTDTQYF
NA TRBJ2-7 NA TRBV28 TGTGCCAGCGTCGGAACCAGGGTGATCTACGAGCAGTACTTC CASVGTRVIYEQYF
NA TRBJ2-2 TRBD2 TRBV5-1 TGCGCCAGCAGCCCCGGACTAGCGGGGAACACCGGGGAGCTGTTTTTT CASSPGLAGNTGELFF
few TRBJ1-5 NA TRBV5-1 TGCGCCAGCAGCTATTCAGGCAATCAGCCCCAGCATTTT CASSYSGNQPQHF
NA TRBJ2-3 TRBD1 TRBV2 TGTGCCAGCAGTCTACAGGGGGCACCGCGGGATACGCAGTATTTT CASSLQGAPRDTQYF
NA TRBJ1-2 NA TRBV29-1 TGCAGCGTTGAAGACCTAAAGGGGGTTCTCTATGGCTACACCTTC CSVEDLKGVLYGYTF
once TRBJ1-2 NA TRBV5-6 TGTGCCAGCAGCTTGAGGGGAGGGAATGGCTACACCTTC CASSLRGGNGYTF
NA TRBJ1-4 NA TRBV6-5 TGTGCCAGCACCCACCGGGGGTTAAGTGAAAAACTGTTTTTT CASTHRGLSEKLFF
NA TRBJ1-5 TRBD1 TRBV27 TGTGCCAGCAGCCGGACAGGGGGCTTTCAGCCCCAGCATTTT CASSRTGGFQPQHF
NA TRBJ2-1 TRBD2 TRBV30 TGTGCCTGGAGTCGCGGGACTAGCGGGGACAACGGGGGGAATGAGCAGTTCTTC CAWSRGTSGDNGGNEQFF
NA TRBJ2-7 TRBD1 TRBV7-9 TGTGCCAGCAGCCAAAGGGACAGAACCGAGCAGTACTTC CASSQRDRTEQYF
NA TRBJ1-5 TRBD1 TRBV10-3 TGTGCCTCACGACAGGGTCTTGTTCAGCCCCAGCATTTT CASRQGLVQPQHF
NA TRBJ2-5 TRBD2 TRBV5-1 TGCGCCAGCAGCTTGGTAGGGGTTACTAGCGGGGTAAAAGAGAGCCAGTACTTC CASSLVGVTSGVKESQYF
NA TRBJ2-6 TRBD2 TRBV10-3 TGTGCCATCAGTGAGTCGTTAGTCGGCGGACTAGCGGGACGTTCTGGGGCCAACGTCCTGACTTTC CAISESLVGGLAGRSGANVLTF
few TRBJ2-7 NA TRBV25-1 TGTGCCAGCAGTTTACAGGGCGCCTACGAGCAGTACTTC CASSLQGAYEQYF
NA TRBJ2-5 TRBD1 TRBV2 TGTGCCAGCAGCGCCGGGACAGTTTATGAGACCCAGTACTTC CASSAGTVYETQYF
once TRBJ1-2 NA TRBV7-2 TGTGCCAGCAGCTTAGACAGATATGGCTACACCTTC CASSLDRYGYTF
NA TRBJ2-7 NA TRBV10-3 TGTGCCATCAGGAGCGGAAGCTCCTACGAGCAGTACTTC CAIRSGSSYEQYF
NA TRBJ2-3 TRBD2 TRBV6-1 TGTGCCAGCAGTGCGGGACTAGCGGGAGGGGAAGATACGCAGTATTTT CASSAGLAGGEDTQYF
NA TRBJ2-1 TRBD2 TRBV10-2 TGCGCCAGCAGTGAGTCTAGCGGGAGGCACCTCAATGAGCAGTTCTTC CASSESSGRHLNEQFF
once TRBJ2-7 NA TRBV6-5 TGTGCCAGCAGTCCCAGGGGACCCAGCTCCTACGAGCAGTACTTC CASSPRGPSSYEQYF
NA TRBJ1-5 NA TRBV30 TGTGCCTGGAGCCCGGGGGGGGGCTGGAGCAATCAGCCCCAGCATTTT CAWSPGGGWSNQPQHF
NA TRBJ2-1 NA TRBV19 TGTGCCAGTAGTCCCCCGCCGGGGAGCTCCTACAATGAGCAGTTCTTC CASSPPPGSSYNEQFF
NA TRBJ2-7 NA TRBV6-1 TGTGCCAGCACCGACCCCGGGACAACGTCCTACGAGCAGTACTTC CASTDPGTTSYEQYF
NA TRBJ2-7 TRBD1 TRBV28 TGTGCCAGCAGGGGACCGGGACAGTTCTACGAGCAGTACTTC CASRGPGQFYEQYF
NA TRBJ2-6 TRBD1 TRBV2 TGTGCCAGCAGTAAAGGACAGGTCATGCCCAAGGGGGCCAACGTCCTGACTTTC CASSKGQVMPKGANVLTF